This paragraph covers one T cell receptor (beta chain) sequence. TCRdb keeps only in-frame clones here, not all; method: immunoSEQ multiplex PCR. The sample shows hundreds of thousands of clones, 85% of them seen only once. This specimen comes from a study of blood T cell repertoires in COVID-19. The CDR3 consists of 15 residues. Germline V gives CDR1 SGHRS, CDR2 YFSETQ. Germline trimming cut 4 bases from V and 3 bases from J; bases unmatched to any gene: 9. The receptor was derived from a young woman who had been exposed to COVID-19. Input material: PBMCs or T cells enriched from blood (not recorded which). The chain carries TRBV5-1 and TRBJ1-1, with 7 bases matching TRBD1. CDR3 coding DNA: TGCGCCAGCAGCGCCATAGGGGGCTCGTACACTGAAGCTTTCTTT. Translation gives CASSAIGGSYTEAFF. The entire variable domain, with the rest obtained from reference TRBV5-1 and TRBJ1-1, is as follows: KAGVTQTPRYLIKTRGQQVTLSCSPISGHRSVSWYQQTPGQGLQFLFEYFSETQRNKGNFPGRFSGRQFSNSRSEMNVSTLELGDSALYLCASSAIGGSYTEAFFGQGTRLTVV.